This is a list of T cell receptor beta chains from one sample in a study of siplizumab effects on memory and regulatory T cells. Profiled with immunoSEQ multiplex PCR; TCRdb holds only in-frame clones, not every one. This table holds roughly 92,000 clones, roughly 94% found once. Material for sequencing was non-Treg CD4+ T cells sorted from blood. The source is a human donor in good health. Both conserved end residues are part of each CDR3. A D gene is named only where the DNA matches it firmly. Size tells how often a clone was seen (once, few, many) or the class of an expanded clone, and some rows leave it out.

d_gene	abundance	j_gene	v_gene	CDR3nt	CDR3aa
-	-	TRBJ2-7	TRBV28	TGTGCCAGCAGGCCCATCGACAGCTCCTACGAGCAGTACTTC	CASRPIDSSYEQYF
-	few	TRBJ1-5	TRBV6-1	TGTGCCAGCAGGCTTTTGGACAGCTTTCAGCCCCAGCATTTT	CASRLLDSFQPQHF
-	-	TRBJ1-1	TRBV25-1	TGTGCCAGCAGTGACCCGGCAGGGCCTAACACTGAAGCTTTCTTT	CASSDPAGPNTEAFF
TRBD1	once	TRBJ2-5	TRBV5-1	TGCGCCAGCAGCATAGGGGGCAAAGAGACCCAGTACTTC	CASSIGGKETQYF
TRBD1	-	TRBJ2-7	TRBV30	TGTGCCATGCAGGGGGCCCTCTACGAGCAGTACTTC	CAMQGALYEQYF
TRBD2	-	TRBJ2-1	TRBV2	TGTGCCAGCAGCGCACTGGCCCAGCGGGAGAGGAATGAGCAGTTCTTC	CASSALAQRERNEQFF
-	few	TRBJ1-2	TRBV5-4	TGTGCCAGCAGCTTGCCGGGAAACTATGGCTACACCTTC	CASSLPGNYGYTF
TRBD1	few	TRBJ2-7	TRBV5-3	TGTGCCAGAAGCGGACAGGGGGCGCGGGCCTACGAGCAGTACTTC	CARSGQGARAYEQYF
-	-	TRBJ2-5	TRBV18	TGTGCCAGCTCACCCCGAACCAACAAGACCCAGTACTTC	CASSPRTNKTQYF
-	-	TRBJ2-3	TRBV19	TGTGCCAGTAGTAGCGGGCAGGTGACAGATACGCAGTATTTT	CASSSGQVTDTQYF
TRBD2	-	TRBJ2-3	TRBV6-5	TGTGCCAGCAGTCGAGCGGGAGTGGCAGATACGCAGTATTTT	CASSRAGVADTQYF
-	-	TRBJ2-1	TRBV29-1	TGCAGCGTCGACAGGGTAGCGGGCAGCGATGAGCAGTTCTTC	CSVDRVAGSDEQFF
TRBD1	-	TRBJ2-6	TRBV4-1	TGCGCCAGCAGCCGAGGATGGGACAGGGTGGCTGGGGCCAACGTCCTGACTTTC	CASSRGWDRVAGANVLTF
-	-	TRBJ2-5	TRBV5-6	TGTGCCAGCAGCTTGGGGCTACAAGAGACCCAGTACTTC	CASSLGLQETQYF
-	-	TRBJ2-7	TRBV27	TGTGCCAGCAGAACCTTAGGAGCGGGACAAGGGGAGCAGTACTTC	CASRTLGAGQGEQYF
TRBD2	-	TRBJ2-1	TRBV9	TGTGCCAGCAGCCCACGGACTAGCCCCTTTGGGGGTGAGCAGTTCTTC	CASSPRTSPFGGEQFF
-	-	TRBJ1-1	TRBV18	TGTGCCAGCTCACGACAGGAACAGAACACTGAAGCTTTCTTT	CASSRQEQNTEAFF
-	-	TRBJ2-5	TRBV6-6	TGTGCCAGCAGTTACCATCGGACTCGGGAGACCCAGTACTTC	CASSYHRTRETQYF
TRBD1	-	TRBJ2-2	TRBV28	TGTGCCAGCAGTTCCAGACAGGGTACCACCGGGGAGCTGTTTTTT	CASSSRQGTTGELFF
TRBD1	-	TRBJ2-1	TRBV28	TGTGCCAGCAGGCCGGGACAGGGGGATGTAAATGAGCAGTTCTTC	CASRPGQGDVNEQFF
-	-	TRBJ2-1	TRBV27	TGTGCCAGCAGTAGGCCCGCCTACAATGAGCAGTTCTTC	CASSRPAYNEQFF
TRBD2	-	TRBJ2-5	TRBV28	TGTGCCAGCAGTCAATCCTGGGCTAGCGGACAAGAGACCCAGTACTTC	CASSQSWASGQETQYF
TRBD2	-	TRBJ2-5	TRBV19	TGTGCCAGTTCAGCGGGACGAGAGACCCAGTACTTC	CASSAGRETQYF
TRBD1	-	TRBJ2-7	TRBV5-4	TGTGCCAGCACGTTTGGTGGACAGGGGTTGAACGAGCAGTACTTC	CASTFGGQGLNEQYF
-	once	TRBJ1-5	TRBV19	TGTGCCAGTAGTACCCTAACTGGCGGAGGCAGCAATCAGCCCCAGCATTTT	CASSTLTGGGSNQPQHF
-	-	TRBJ1-1	TRBV6-5	TGTGCCAGCAGTTACAATAACAGGAACACTGAAGCTTTCTTT	CASSYNNRNTEAFF
-	-	TRBJ2-2	TRBV19	TGTGCCACTACACCTAATGCAGTACCGGGGGAGCTGTTTTTT	CATTPNAVPGELFF
TRBD1	-	TRBJ1-3	TRBV15	TGTGCCACCAGCAGCACGTACAGGGGGAGCACCATATATTTT	CATSSTYRGSTIYF
TRBD1	-	TRBJ1-3	TRBV28	TGTGCCAGCAGCAGGGGGGGGTCTGGAAACACCATATATTTT	CASSRGGSGNTIYF
-	-	TRBJ2-3	TRBV28	TGTGCCAGCAGTTCCCAAGACAGGTTAAAGCAGTATTTT	CASSSQDRLKQYF
TRBD1	-	TRBJ1-2	TRBV5-1	TGCGCCAGCAGCGCCGGACAGGGGGCGACCTATGGCTACACCTTC	CASSAGQGATYGYTF
TRBD2	-	TRBJ2-1	TRBV9	TGTGCCAGCAGCGTAGAATCTCGCGGGAGGAACTACAATGAGCAGTTCTTC	CASSVESRGRNYNEQFF
-	-	TRBJ2-2	TRBV6-4	TGTGCCAGCAGTGACAGTTTTGAGACCGGGGAGCTGTTTTTT	CASSDSFETGELFF
-	once	TRBJ1-2	TRBV6-4	TGTGCCAGCAGGCGAGGTGGAGGTCGGACTGGCTACACCTTC	CASRRGGGRTGYTF
-	-	TRBJ2-7	TRBV30	TGTGCCTGGAGTAGGGGGGTTAGAGCGGGCCTTTCCTACGAGCAGTACTTC	CAWSRGVRAGLSYEQYF
-	-	TRBJ1-3	TRBV19	TGTGCCAGTAGCTCCAGCTCTGGAAACACCATATATTTT	CASSSSSGNTIYF
-	-	TRBJ1-1	TRBV6-5	TGTGCCAGCAGTTACATGGGGCATGCTTTCTTT	CASSYMGHAFF
-	-	TRBJ1-5	TRBV28	TGTGCCAGCGGACCCCAGCATTTT	CASGPQHF
-	-	TRBJ2-7	TRBV5-1	TGCGCCAGCAGCTTGGGACGGAACTACGAGCAGTACTTC	CASSLGRNYEQYF
-	-	TRBJ2-2	TRBV14	TGTGCCAGCAGCCTAAGGAGTGTCTTTAACACCGGGGAGCTGTTTTTT	CASSLRSVFNTGELFF
-	-	TRBJ2-7	TRBV27	TGTGCCAGCAGTCTGGTCGTAGGGAGAGCCCACGAGCAGTACTTC	CASSLVVGRAHEQYF
-	-	TRBJ2-7	TRBV6-1	TGTGCCAGCGACAAGGCGTACGAGCAGTACTTC	CASDKAYEQYF
-	-	TRBJ2-3	TRBV29-1	TGCAGCGTTGAATGGACCACAGATACGCAGTATTTT	CSVEWTTDTQYF
-	-	TRBJ2-2	TRBV28	TGTGCCAGCAGTTTAGGAATCAGAAACACCGGGGAGCTGTTTTTT	CASSLGIRNTGELFF
TRBD1	-	TRBJ1-2	TRBV30	TGTGCCTGGAGGGGGTATTACAACCGACGGGACAGGGTAAACTATGGCTACACCTTC	CAWRGYYNRRDRVNYGYTF